Each of the 23 T cell receptor beta chains below was sequenced from the same sample in a study of blood T cell repertoires in COVID-19. Clones were read by immunoSEQ multiplex PCR, and TCRdb kept only the in-frame ones, dropping some. This sample has some 180,000 clones; roughly three quarters occur once, and the top ten carry roughly 14%. Sequencing was performed on PBMCs or T cells enriched from blood (not recorded which). The receptors come from a man in his sixties who had been exposed to COVID-19.

V usage is TRBV20-1 and J usage is TRBJ1-2; unclear D gene. Germline V gives CDR1 DFQATT, CDR2 SNEGSKA (reference sequence). The CDR3 loop spans 11 amino acids. V shed 6 bases and J shed 1 base, with 6 bases lying between them. The CDR3 spells CSAAGNYGYTF. CDR3 sequence (DNA): TGCAGTGCCGCGGGTAACTATGGCTACACCTTC.

The chain has TRBV6-5 and TRBJ1-1; 7 nucleotides agree with TRBD1. From germline, CDR1 is MNHEY and CDR2 SVGAGI. This CDR3 spans 16 amino acids. V shed 4 bases, J shed 0 bases, and the junction held 8 bases outside the gene matches. The DNA of the CDR3 is TGTGCCAGCAGTTCCCGACCGACAGGGATGAACACTGAAGCTTTCTTT. It codes for CASSSRPTGMNTEAFF.

This chain uses TRBV12-5 with TRBJ1-2; D might be TRBD1 (6 bases). The germline gives CDR1 LGHNT, CDR2 FRNRAP. This CDR3 has 15 residues. Trimming took 7 bases from V and 6 from J, leaving 21 bases between them. CDR3 bases: TGTGCTAGTGTGCCCAGGGGTTTATTTTCTGATGGCTACACCTTC. Protein: CASVPRGLFSDGYTF.

V usage is TRBV9 and J usage is TRBJ2-7, with a weak D call TRBD1 (6 bases). Germline V gives CDR1 SGDLS, CDR2 YYNGEE. The CDR3 totals 14 residues. The V end lost 3 bases, the J end lost 3 bases, and 13 bases lay between the germline ends. Here the CDR3 DNA reads TGTGCCAGCAGCGGGACAGAGGGGTTCTACGAGCAGTACTTC. As protein: CASSGTEGFYEQYF.

The J gene is TRBJ2-1, the V gene TRBV9; 11 bases are a match to TRBD2. The CDR3 totals 14 residues. Germline CDR1 is SGDLS and CDR2 is YYNGEE. With 5 bases clipped from V and 4 bases from J, the junction kept 2 bases outside the gene matches. In nucleotides, the CDR3 is TGTGCCAGCAGTGGGACTAGCGGATACAATGAGCAGTTCTTC. Protein product: CASSGTSGYNEQFF.

This clone has a handful of counts. The chain combines TRBV24-1 with TRBJ2-7; a possible D gene is TRBD1 (5 bases). The CDR3 loop spans 11 amino acids. Per the germline V gene, CDR1 is KGHDR and CDR2 is SFDVKD. Trimming removed 6 bases from V and 3 bases from J, with 5 bases in between. The CDR3 loop reads CATSQGYEQYF. CDR3 in DNA: TGTGCCACCAGTCAGGGCTACGAGCAGTACTTC.

This chain joins TRBV6-5 and TRBJ1-1; D is ambiguous. The CDR3 totals 15 residues. Germline loops: CDR1 MNHEY, CDR2 SVGAGI. Trimming cost V 7 bases and J 3 bases, with 18 bases left between them. The CDR3 DNA reads TGTGCCAGCAAGCAACTAGCCGGGTCGGACACTGAAGCTTTCTTT. Translating gives CASKQLAGSDTEAFF.

V usage is TRBV10-1 and J usage is TRBJ1-1; 10 bases are a match to TRBD1. Germline CDR1 and CDR2: WNHNN and SYGVQD (reference sequence). V gave up 2 bases and J gave up 5 bases; unmatched junction bases: 2. The length of the CDR3 is 14 residues. CDR3: CASSEGQGVTEAFF. As DNA, the CDR3 is TGCGCCAGCAGTGAGGGACAGGGGGTTACTGAAGCTTTCTTT.

The chain links TRBV9 to TRBJ2-5; D may be TRBD1 (6 bases). This CDR3 contains 14 residues. Trimming stripped 4 bases from V and 2 bases from J, with 12 bases between. Germline V CDR1 and CDR2: SGDLS, YYNGEE. CDR3 DNA: TGTGCCAGCAGCCCTTCAGGGGCACAAGAGACCCAGTACTTC. Protein product: CASSPSGAQETQYF.

The rearrangement joins TRBV20-1 to TRBJ2-7; D possibly corresponds to TRBD2 (5 bases). Germline CDR1 is DFQATT and CDR2 is SNEGSKA (reference sequence). The V and J ends lost 3 bases and 3 bases respectively, with 15 bases between them. The CDR3 has 14 amino acids. The CDR3 reads CSASFPDRDYEQYF. DNA for the CDR3: TGCAGTGCTAGTTTTCCGGACCGGGACTACGAGCAGTACTTC.

CDR3 in DNA: TGTGCCAGCAGCTTAGATGCGGGGCGGGGGGCTAATGAAAAACTGTTTTTT. This translates into CASSLDAGRGANEKLFF. The V gene is TRBV7-2, the J gene TRBJ1-4; D possibly corresponds to TRBD1 (5 bases). The CDR3 is 17 amino acids. Germline CDR1 SGHTA, CDR2 FQGNSA. V lost 1 base, J lost 3 bases, and 15 bases lay in between.

This clone has just a few counts. V usage is TRBV21-1 and J usage is TRBJ2-1; the D segment call TRBD1 is taken from the table without a DNA check. TRBV21-1 is classified as a pseudogene. This CDR3 has 16 residues. The CDR3 reads CASSPRPGICYNEQFF. For the CDR3, the DNA is TGTGCCAGCAGCCCGCGACCAGGGATTTGCTACAATGAGCAGTTCTTC.

This clone was found a few times. The J gene is TRBJ1-5, the V gene TRBV7-9, with a weak D call TRBD1 (5 bases). Germline lookup yields CDR1 SEHNR and CDR2 FQNEAQ (reference sequence). This CDR3 spans 13 amino acids. Trimming cost V 1 base and J 7 bases, with 8 bases left between them. The DNA of the CDR3 is TGTGCCAGCAGCTTAGGCAGGGAACAGCCCCAGCATTTT. Protein sequence: CASSLGREQPQHF.

The V call is TRBV19, the J call TRBJ2-2, with 10 bases that match TRBD2. CDR1 is LNHDA and CDR2 is SQIVND in the germline V gene (reference sequence). CDR3 size: 16 residues. The J segment lost 0 bases and the V segment lost 5 bases, leaving 3 bases of the junction unmatched. CDR3 sequence (DNA): TGTGCCAGTAGTCCCCTAGCGGGAGCGAACACCGGGGAGCTGTTTTTT. This sequence encodes CASSPLAGANTGELFF. Full variable domain (outside the CDR3, taken from reference TRBV19 and TRBJ2-2): DGGITQSPKYLFRKEGQNVTLSCEQNLNHDAMYWYRQDPGQGLRLIYYSQIVNDFQKGDIAEGYSVSREKKESFPLTVTSAQKNPTAFYLCASSPLAGANTGELFFGEGSRLTVL.

The table lists this clone with a few counts. The chain links TRBV29-1 to TRBJ2-7; maybe TRBD1 (6 bases). The CDR3 contains 14 residues. The ends were cut back, 2 bases at V and 7 bases at J, with 18 bases in the middle. From germline, CDR1 is SQVTM and CDR2 ANQGSEA. CDR3 in amino acids: CSVESPAGVAEQYF. In nucleotides, the CDR3 is TGCAGCGTTGAATCCCCGGCAGGGGTAGCGGAGCAGTACTTC.

This sequence joins TRBV20-1 and TRBJ2-4; tentatively, D is TRBD2 (5 bases). Germline CDR1 reads DFQATT; CDR2 reads SNEGSKA (reference sequence). The CDR3 covers 11 residues. Trimming took 7 bases from V and 5 from J, leaving 9 bases between them. The CDR3 protein is CSVTAENIQYF. The CDR3 DNA follows: TGCAGTGTAACAGCGGAAAACATTCAGTACTTC.

This clone was detected ten times or more. CDR3: CSVDGVGRLFDNEQFF. CDR3 nucleotide sequence: TGCAGCGTTGATGGAGTAGGTAGACTTTTTGACAATGAGCAGTTCTTC. V gene TRBV29-1 combines with J gene TRBJ2-1; D call uncertain. The V end was cut by 3 bases, the J end by 5 bases, with 20 bases between. The CDR3 sequence is 16 residues long. Germline V CDR1 and CDR2: SQVTM, ANQGSEA.

V gene TRBV4-1 combines with J gene TRBJ1-2, with D unresolved. The V gene's germline CDR1 is MGHRA and CDR2 YSYEKL. V was trimmed by 1 base and J by 8 bases, leaving 8 bases between them. The CDR3 totals 12 residues. CDR3 loop: CASSQVGWGYTF. The DNA of the CDR3 is TGCGCCAGCAGCCAAGTGGGCTGGGGCTACACCTTC.

This chain links TRBV14 with TRBJ2-2; D is unclear. The CDR3 consists of 14 residues. Trimming shortened V by 2 bases and J by 0 bases, and 4 bases separated the two germline ends. Germline lookup yields CDR1 SGHDN and CDR2 FVKESK. CDR3 sequence: CASSQLANTGELFF. In nucleotides, the CDR3 is TGTGCCAGCAGCCAACTAGCGAACACCGGGGAGCTGTTTTTT.

The V and J genes are TRBV6-5 and TRBJ2-7, with 11 bases lining up with TRBD2. Germline-derived CDR1 and CDR2 are MNHEY and SVGAGI. With V trimmed by 5 bases and J by 3 bases, 3 bases remained unmatched. The CDR3 contains 14 residues. CDR3 protein: CASSHTSGSYEQYF. CDR3 nucleotide sequence: TGTGCCAGCAGTCATACTAGCGGGAGCTACGAGCAGTACTTC.

Only one count was recorded for this clone. The chain combines TRBV7-9 with TRBJ2-5, with a weak D call TRBD2 (5 bases). The CDR3 has 17 residues. Trimming cost V 1 base and J 0 bases, with 15 bases left between them. Germline V CDR1 and CDR2: SEHNR, FQNEAQ (reference sequence). Here the CDR3 DNA reads TGTGCCAGCAGCTTAGGAAGGGTTTCGGGGTACCAAGAGACCCAGTACTTC. It codes for CASSLGRVSGYQETQYF.

The chain has TRBV27 and TRBJ1-1; D uncertain. This CDR3 comprises 13 residues. Germline V gives CDR1 MNHEY, CDR2 SMNVEV (reference sequence). With 6 bases removed from V and 6 bases from J, the gap between germline ends came to 14 bases. The CDR3 loop reads CASSRAPGAEAFF. The CDR3 DNA reads TGTGCCAGCAGCCGAGCCCCGGGAGCTGAAGCTTTCTTT.

This chain joins TRBV30 and TRBJ1-4; TRBD1 matches at 7 bases. This CDR3 region has 15 residues. Germline lookup yields CDR1 GTSNPN and CDR2 SVGIG (reference sequence). Trimming removed 3 bases from V and 5 bases from J; junction bases left unmatched: 9. The CDR3 DNA reads TGTGCCTGGAGCGAATCCGGGACAGAAAATGAAAAACTGTTTTTT. Translation: CAWSESGTENEKLFF.